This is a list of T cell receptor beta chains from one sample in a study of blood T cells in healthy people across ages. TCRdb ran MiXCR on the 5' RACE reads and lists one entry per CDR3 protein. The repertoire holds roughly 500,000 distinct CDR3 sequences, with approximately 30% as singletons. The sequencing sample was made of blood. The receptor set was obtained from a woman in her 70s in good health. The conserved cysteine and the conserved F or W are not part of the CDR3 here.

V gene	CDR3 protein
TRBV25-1	ASSDENGSGELF
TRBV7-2	ASSSGLGTQY
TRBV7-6	ARLSGGGQETQY
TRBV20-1	SASSGGAKDTQY
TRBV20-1	SAAHSYEQY
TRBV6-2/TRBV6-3	ASSDPGTSGSQY
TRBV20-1	SAKRGPLQNEQF
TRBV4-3	ASSQEKGQGKIYGYT
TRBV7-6	ASSLQGTKTQY
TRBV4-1	ASSQSGGKYNEQF
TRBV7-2	ASSLGVTSSSPHGDEQF
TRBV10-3	AISRGEGTEAF
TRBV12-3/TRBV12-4	ASSFESYGYT
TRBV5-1	ASSLSRDREVSSETQY
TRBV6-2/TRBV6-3	ASSYLNRVNEQF
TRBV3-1	ASSQRAGNSPLH
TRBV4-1	ASSQESGLEKLF
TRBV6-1	ASSEHVNEKLF
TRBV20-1	SARDNENYGYT
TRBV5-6	ASSPLWGGKGNTEAF
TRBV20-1	SASHPGQGVDETQY
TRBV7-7	ASSLTGLGTQY
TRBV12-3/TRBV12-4	ASSLGGDYGYT
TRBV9	ASSLISGTDGYT
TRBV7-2	ASSNDRNTIY
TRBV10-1	ASSESTVANYGYT
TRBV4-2	ASSPSGGDWNEQF
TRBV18	ASSPAADGYT
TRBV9	ASSPSPSGEQRF
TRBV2	ASRSAVNEQF
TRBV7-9	ASSAGRVREGYGYT
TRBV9	ASSPVEQSYEQY
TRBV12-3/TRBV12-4	ASQKGGTTDTQY
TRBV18	ASSPELRGEQY
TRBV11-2	TSSPGGLQETQY
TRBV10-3	AISGGSNEQF
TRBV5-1	ASSSGQRLNTGELF